Listed below are T cell receptor beta chains from one sample, sequenced in a study of CD8+ T cells in alopecia areata. Produced via immunoSEQ multiplex PCR; TCRdb's table is partial and in-frame only. This sample has some 31,000 clones, with around three quarters found just once. Input material: NKG2D-low CD8+ T cells sorted from blood. Receptors were obtained from a human donor with alopecia areata. The CDR3 runs from the conserved cysteine through the conserved F or W. Each record gives: CDR3 DNA, CDR3 protein, J gene, D gene, V gene, clone size. The D gene is left open where the match is weak. Size is stated for part of the rows, as once, few or many counts, or as a class when the clone is expanded.

DNA: TGTGCCAGCAGTAGCGTAGGGACAGGGCTGACCGGGGAGCTGTTTTTT
CDR3: CASSSVGTGLTGELFF
J: TRBJ2-2
D: TRBD1
V: TRBV27
size: -

DNA: TGTGCCAGCAGTTTAAAGGGGGCGCCCAATGAGCAGTTCTTC
CDR3: CASSLKGAPNEQFF
J: TRBJ2-1
D: TRBD1
V: TRBV27
size: -

DNA: TGTGCCAGCAGCGTAAGCGGAACTTTAACTGGTGAGCAGTTCTTC
CDR3: CASSVSGTLTGEQFF
J: TRBJ2-1
D: -
V: TRBV5-4
size: -

DNA: TGCGCCAGCAGCTTGGTCGGTCGCACTGAAGCTTTCTTT
CDR3: CASSLVGRTEAFF
J: TRBJ1-1
D: -
V: TRBV5-1
size: -

DNA: TGCAGCGTCCGACAGGGTCCCTACGAGCAGTACTTC
CDR3: CSVRQGPYEQYF
J: TRBJ2-7
D: TRBD1
V: TRBV29-1
size: -

DNA: TGTGCCAGCAGCTTTTCCCTCGAGACCCAGTACTTC
CDR3: CASSFSLETQYF
J: TRBJ2-5
D: -
V: TRBV7-9
size: few

DNA: TGTGCCTGGACCCTGGAGGGTGAAGCTTTCTTT
CDR3: CAWTLEGEAFF
J: TRBJ1-1
D: -
V: TRBV30
size: -

DNA: TGTGCCAGCAGCCGTGACGAAGATCGATGGAATGAGCAGTTCTTC
CDR3: CASSRDEDRWNEQFF
J: TRBJ2-1
D: -
V: TRBV7-9
size: -

DNA: TGCGCCAGCAGCTTGGGGACAGAAGCTAACTATGGCTACACCTTC
CDR3: CASSLGTEANYGYTF
J: TRBJ1-2
D: TRBD1
V: TRBV7-9
size: -

DNA: TGTGCCAGCAGGGGACTAGCGGGATATGAGCAGTTCTTC
CDR3: CASRGLAGYEQFF
J: TRBJ2-1
D: TRBD2
V: TRBV27
size: -

DNA: TGCGCCAGCAGCCGCCGGGACAGGGAGCTTCATGAGCAGTTCTTC
CDR3: CASSRRDRELHEQFF
J: TRBJ2-1
D: TRBD1
V: TRBV5-1
size: -

DNA: TGTGCCACGGGGGAGTGGGACACTGAAGCTTTCTTT
CDR3: CATGEWDTEAFF
J: TRBJ1-1
D: -
V: TRBV15
size: -

DNA: TGTGCCAGTAGTATCTCCGACTCGTACGAGCAGTACTTC
CDR3: CASSISDSYEQYF
J: TRBJ2-7
D: -
V: TRBV19
size: -

DNA: TGCGCCAGCAGCCAAGATACCGGGCCTCATTACGAGCAGTACTTC
CDR3: CASSQDTGPHYEQYF
J: TRBJ2-7
D: -
V: TRBV4-1
size: -

DNA: TGCAGCGTTGGTGGATCCTACGAGCAGTACTTC
CDR3: CSVGGSYEQYF
J: TRBJ2-7
D: -
V: TRBV29-1
size: once

DNA: TGCGCCAGCAGCCAAGGACGGGGGACTACCTACGAGCAGTACTTC
CDR3: CASSQGRGTTYEQYF
J: TRBJ2-7
D: TRBD2
V: TRBV4-3
size: -

DNA: TGTGCCAGCAGTTACGGAGGGGGGGCGGACGAGCAGTACTTC
CDR3: CASSYGGGADEQYF
J: TRBJ2-7
D: -
V: TRBV6-5
size: once

DNA: TGTGCCAGCTGCCCCGGGACACCCTACGAGCAGTACTTC
CDR3: CASCPGTPYEQYF
J: TRBJ2-7
D: -
V: TRBV28
size: -

DNA: TGTGCCAGCGAAACAGGGGGAGGCGAGCAGTACTTC
CDR3: CASETGGGEQYF
J: TRBJ2-7
D: TRBD1
V: TRBV27
size: -

DNA: TGTGCCAGCAGCCAAGCTATAAATGAGCAGTTCTTC
CDR3: CASSQAINEQFF
J: TRBJ2-1
D: -
V: TRBV4-2
size: large

DNA: TGTGCCAGCAGTTACGGCGGGAGTTCCGAGCAGTACTTC
CDR3: CASSYGGSSEQYF
J: TRBJ2-7
D: TRBD2
V: TRBV6-5
size: -

DNA: TGTGCCAGCAGCGCAGGAAACAGGGCCACCCTGGTCTTT
CDR3: CASSAGNRATLVF
J: TRBJ1-1
D: -
V: TRBV9
size: few

DNA: TGCAGCGTTGAAGATCTCGGGGGAAGCAGCACAGATACGCAGTATTTT
CDR3: CSVEDLGGSSTDTQYF
J: TRBJ2-3
D: -
V: TRBV29-1
size: -

DNA: TGTGCCAGTAGTACGACAGGGCCGAACAATGAGCAGTTCTTC
CDR3: CASSTTGPNNEQFF
J: TRBJ2-1
D: TRBD1
V: TRBV19
size: few

DNA: TGTGCCAGCAGTTTATCGATGAGCCTCCCAGATACGCAGTATTTT
CDR3: CASSLSMSLPDTQYF
J: TRBJ2-3
D: -
V: TRBV27
size: -

DNA: TGCAGCGTGAGGACTAGCATGGCCCAGTACTTC
CDR3: CSVRTSMAQYF
J: TRBJ2-5
D: TRBD2
V: TRBV29-1
size: -

DNA: TGTGCCACTACAGCGGAGGCGGGGGACCCCACAGATACGCAGTATTTT
CDR3: CATTAEAGDPTDTQYF
J: TRBJ2-3
D: TRBD2
V: TRBV6-4
size: few

DNA: TGTGCCAGCAGCTTGTTAAACAGCCCGTACGAGCAGTACTTC
CDR3: CASSLLNSPYEQYF
J: TRBJ2-7
D: -
V: TRBV5-4
size: -

DNA: TGCGCCAGCAGTGTGGTAGCGGGACCCTACGAGCAGTACTTC
CDR3: CASSVVAGPYEQYF
J: TRBJ2-7
D: TRBD2
V: TRBV10-2
size: once

DNA: TGCAGCTTCACGGGGGGAACTGAAGCTTTCTTT
CDR3: CSFTGGTEAFF
J: TRBJ1-1
D: -
V: TRBV29-1
size: -

DNA: TGCGCCAGCAGCCAAGATAGGCAGGTGTGGCGAGATACGCAGTATTTT
CDR3: CASSQDRQVWRDTQYF
J: TRBJ2-3
D: -
V: TRBV4-1
size: -

DNA: TGCAGCGTTGTAGAGACAGGGGGCGATTTGTACACCGGGGAGCTGTTTTTT
CDR3: CSVVETGGDLYTGELFF
J: TRBJ2-2
D: TRBD1
V: TRBV29-1
size: -

DNA: TGTGCCAGCAGCCAAGTTGACGGGGGAGGCGGCAATGAGCAGTTCTTC
CDR3: CASSQVDGGGGNEQFF
J: TRBJ2-1
D: -
V: TRBV4-2
size: once

DNA: TGTGCCAGCATGGGGGTGTGGGATGAGCAGTTCTTC
CDR3: CASMGVWDEQFF
J: TRBJ2-1
D: -
V: TRBV6-5
size: -

DNA: TGTGCCAGCAGCCAAGATCGGACTAGCGGGGCAGAGACCCAGTACTTC
CDR3: CASSQDRTSGAETQYF
J: TRBJ2-5
D: TRBD2
V: TRBV4-2
size: few

DNA: TGTGCCAGCAGCCCAGTGGGCAACTATGGCTACACCTTC
CDR3: CASSPVGNYGYTF
J: TRBJ1-2
D: -
V: TRBV7-9
size: -